This T cell receptor (beta chain) was identified during a study of molecular identifiers for immune sequencing clone quantification. The CDR3 loop spans 14 amino acids. The junction had 7 bases not matched to a gene; V was cut back by 8 bases and J by 6 bases. In germline, CDR1 is MNHEY, CDR2 SMNVEV (reference sequence). This clonotype was seen at least ten times. Its target is unknown. The use of previously described methods and listed TCR primers produced the bulk TCR libraries. TCRdb processed the PCR reads anew with MiXCR; each CDR3 protein has one entry. This table has over 85,000 distinct CDR3 sequences, roughly 25% appearing once. Study conclusions and caveats: Jurkat TCR RNA spiked in from one cell (amid over 850,000 naive cells) was reportedly detectable.

The naive CD8 libraries originated from between roughly 19,000 and 1,000,000 sorted cells and drew on 10%, 30% or 50% RNA. The J gene is TRBJ2-3, the V gene TRBV27; TRBD2 agrees at 11 bases. The source of this sequence is a human donor in good health. Some libraries in this study had Jurkat cell RNA spiked in. Specimen: naive CD8+ T cells from blood, with Jurkat cell RNA spiked in. The subset is: FACS-sorted CD8+CD4-CCR7+CD45RA+ naive T cells. The CDR3 DNA is TGTGCCAGCCGTAGCGGGGGGGCTCCCGATACGCAGTATTTT. Encoded protein: CASRSGGAPDTQYF.